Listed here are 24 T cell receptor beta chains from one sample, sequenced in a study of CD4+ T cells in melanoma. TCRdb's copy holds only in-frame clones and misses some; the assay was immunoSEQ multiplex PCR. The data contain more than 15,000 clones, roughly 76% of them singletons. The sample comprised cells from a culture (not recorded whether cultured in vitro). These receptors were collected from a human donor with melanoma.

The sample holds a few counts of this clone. The CDR3 nucleotides are TGTGCCAGCAGCTGGCCCGGGACTAGACAAGAGACCCAGTACTTC. This translates into CASSWPGTRQETQYF. The J gene is TRBJ2-5, the V gene TRBV4-2, with 8 positions matching TRBD2. This CDR3 is built from 15 residues. The germline gives CDR1 LGHNA, CDR2 YNFKEQ. V was pared by 5 bases and J by 2 bases, with 7 bases of the junction left unmatched.

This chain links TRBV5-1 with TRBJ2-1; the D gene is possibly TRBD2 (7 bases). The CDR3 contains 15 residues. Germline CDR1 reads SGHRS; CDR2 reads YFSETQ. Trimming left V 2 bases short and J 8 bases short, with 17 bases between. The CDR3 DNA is TGCGCCAGCAGCTTAATAGGGGGGGCCGTCCATGAGCAGTTCTTC. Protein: CASSLIGGAVHEQFF.

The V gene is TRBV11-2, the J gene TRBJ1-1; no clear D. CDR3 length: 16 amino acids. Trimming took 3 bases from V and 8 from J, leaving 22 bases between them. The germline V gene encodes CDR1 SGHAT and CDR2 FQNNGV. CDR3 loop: CASSLVQVRRKTEAFF. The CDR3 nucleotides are TGTGCCAGCAGCTTGGTGCAGGTAAGACGAAAGACCGAAGCTTTCTTT.

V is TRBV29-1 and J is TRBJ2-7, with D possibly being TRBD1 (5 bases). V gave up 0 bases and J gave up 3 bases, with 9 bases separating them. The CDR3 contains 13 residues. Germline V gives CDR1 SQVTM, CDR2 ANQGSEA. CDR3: CSVEEGQGYEQYF. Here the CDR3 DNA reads TGCAGCGTTGAAGAGGGTCAGGGCTACGAGCAGTACTTC.

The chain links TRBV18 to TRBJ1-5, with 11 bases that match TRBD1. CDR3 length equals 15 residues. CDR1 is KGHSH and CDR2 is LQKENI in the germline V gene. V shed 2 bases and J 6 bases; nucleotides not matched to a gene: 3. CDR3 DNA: TGTGCCAGCTCACCAGGACAGGGGGCTGGTCAGCCCCAGCATTTT. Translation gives CASSPGQGAGQPQHF. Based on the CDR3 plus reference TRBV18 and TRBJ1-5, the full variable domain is NAGVMQNPRHLVRRRGQEARLRCSPMKGHSHVYWYRQLPEEGLKFMVYLQKENIIDESGMPKERFSAEFPKEGPSILRIQQVVRGDSAAYFCASSPGQGAGQPQHFGDGTRLSIL.

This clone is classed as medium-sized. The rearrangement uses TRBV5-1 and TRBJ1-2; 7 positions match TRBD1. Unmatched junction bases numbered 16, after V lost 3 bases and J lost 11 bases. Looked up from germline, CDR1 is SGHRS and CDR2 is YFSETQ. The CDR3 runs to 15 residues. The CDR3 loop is CASSSQGTDSRGYTF. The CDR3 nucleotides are TGCGCCAGCAGCTCACAGGGGACGGACTCCCGAGGGTACACCTTC.

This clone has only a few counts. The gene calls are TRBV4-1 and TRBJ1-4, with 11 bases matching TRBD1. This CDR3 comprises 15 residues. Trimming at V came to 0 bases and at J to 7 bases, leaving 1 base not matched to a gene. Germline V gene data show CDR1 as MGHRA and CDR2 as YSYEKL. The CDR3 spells CASSQDGTGGEKLFF. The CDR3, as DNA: TGCGCCAGCAGCCAAGACGGGACAGGGGGTGAAAAACTGTTTTTT.

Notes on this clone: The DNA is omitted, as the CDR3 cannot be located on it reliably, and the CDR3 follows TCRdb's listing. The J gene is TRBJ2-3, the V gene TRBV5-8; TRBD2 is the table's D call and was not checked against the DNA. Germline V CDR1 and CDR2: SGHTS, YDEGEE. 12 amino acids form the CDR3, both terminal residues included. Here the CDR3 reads CASSFGSGARTF.

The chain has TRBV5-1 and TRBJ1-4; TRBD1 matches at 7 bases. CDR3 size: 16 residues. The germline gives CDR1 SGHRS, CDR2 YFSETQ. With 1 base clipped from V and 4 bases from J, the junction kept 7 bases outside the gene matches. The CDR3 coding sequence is TGCGCCAGCAGCTTGCGGCCGGGACAGAGTAATGAAAAACTGTTTTTT. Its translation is CASSLRPGQSNEKLFF.

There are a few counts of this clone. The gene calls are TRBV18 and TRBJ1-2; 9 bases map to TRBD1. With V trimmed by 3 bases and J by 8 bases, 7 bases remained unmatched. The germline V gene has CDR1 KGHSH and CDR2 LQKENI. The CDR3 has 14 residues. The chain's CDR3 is CASSPLQGAEGYTF. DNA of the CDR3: TGTGCCAGCTCACCCCTACAGGGGGCTGAAGGCTACACCTTC.

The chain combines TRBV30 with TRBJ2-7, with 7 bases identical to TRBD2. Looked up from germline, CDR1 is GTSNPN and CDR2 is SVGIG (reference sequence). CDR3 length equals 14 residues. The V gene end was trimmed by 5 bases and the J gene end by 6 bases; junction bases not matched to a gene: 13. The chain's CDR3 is CAWPSFSSGGEQYF. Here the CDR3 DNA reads TGTGCCTGGCCCAGTTTTTCTTCGGGAGGCGAGCAGTACTTC. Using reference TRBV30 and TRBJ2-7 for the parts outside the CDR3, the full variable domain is SQTIHQWPATLVQPVGSPLSLECTVEGTSNPNLYWYRQAAGRGLQLLFYSVGIGQISSEVPQNLSASRPQDRQFILSSKKLLLSDSGFYLCAWPSFSSGGEQYFGPGTRLTVT.

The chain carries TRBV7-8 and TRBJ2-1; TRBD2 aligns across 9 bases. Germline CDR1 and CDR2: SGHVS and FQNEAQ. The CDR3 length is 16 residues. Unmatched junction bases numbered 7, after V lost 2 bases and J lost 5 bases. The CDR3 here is CASSLFGRGGNNEQFF. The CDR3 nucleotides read TGTGCCAGCAGCTTATTCGGGCGGGGGGGAAACAATGAGCAGTTCTTC.

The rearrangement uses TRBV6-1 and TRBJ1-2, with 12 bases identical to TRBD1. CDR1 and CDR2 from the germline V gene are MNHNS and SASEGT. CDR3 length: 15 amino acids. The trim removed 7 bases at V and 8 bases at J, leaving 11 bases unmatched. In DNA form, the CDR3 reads TGTGCCAGCAATATACTTGGGGACAGGGGGCTCGGCTACACCTTC. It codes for CASNILGDRGLGYTF.

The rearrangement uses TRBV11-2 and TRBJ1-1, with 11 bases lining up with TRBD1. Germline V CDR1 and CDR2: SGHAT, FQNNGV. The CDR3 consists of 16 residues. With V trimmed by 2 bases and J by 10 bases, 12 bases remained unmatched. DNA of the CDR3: TGTGCCAGCAGCTTACCAGGACAGGGGGCCCTGATGCGAGCTTTCTTT. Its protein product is CASSLPGQGALMRAFF.

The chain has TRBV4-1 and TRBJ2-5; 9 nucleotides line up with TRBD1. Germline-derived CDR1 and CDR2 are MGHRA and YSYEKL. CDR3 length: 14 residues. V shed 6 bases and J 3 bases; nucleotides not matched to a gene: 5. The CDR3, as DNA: TGCGCCAGCAGAACGGGGACAGGGAAAGAGACCCAGTACTTC. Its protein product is CASRTGTGKETQYF.

The CDR3 DNA reads as TGCAGTGTCCCACTCAACACTGAAGCTTTCTTT. Translated, it gives CSVPLNTEAFF. The chain has TRBV20-1 and TRBJ1-1; no clear D. Germline-derived CDR1 and CDR2 are DFQATT and SNEGSKA (reference sequence). V was trimmed by 7 bases and J by 2 bases, leaving 8 bases between them. The CDR3 runs to 11 residues.

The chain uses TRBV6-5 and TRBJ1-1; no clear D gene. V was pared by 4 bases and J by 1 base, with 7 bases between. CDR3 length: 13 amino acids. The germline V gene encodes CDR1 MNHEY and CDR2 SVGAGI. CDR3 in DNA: TGTGCCAGCAGTTCGGGGAGGAACACTGAAGCTTTCTTT. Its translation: CASSSGRNTEAFF.

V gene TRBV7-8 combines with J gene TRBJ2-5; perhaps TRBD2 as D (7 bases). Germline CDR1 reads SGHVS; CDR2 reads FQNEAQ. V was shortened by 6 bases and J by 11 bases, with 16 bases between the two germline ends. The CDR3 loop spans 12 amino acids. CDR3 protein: CASRIEGGAQYF. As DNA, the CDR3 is TGTGCCAGCAGGATAGAAGGGGGGGCGCAGTACTTC.

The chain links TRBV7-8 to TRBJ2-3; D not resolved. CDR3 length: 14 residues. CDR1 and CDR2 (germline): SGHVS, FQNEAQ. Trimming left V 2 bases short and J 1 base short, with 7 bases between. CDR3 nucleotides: TGTGCCAGCAGCTTAATTCAGGGCACAGATACGCAGTATTTT. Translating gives CASSLIQGTDTQYF.

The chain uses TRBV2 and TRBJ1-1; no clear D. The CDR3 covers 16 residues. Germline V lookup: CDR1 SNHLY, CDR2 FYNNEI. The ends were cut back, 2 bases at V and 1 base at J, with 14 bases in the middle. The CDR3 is CASSEHTPRGNTEAFF. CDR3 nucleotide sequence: TGTGCCAGCAGTGAACACACCCCCCGCGGGAACACTGAAGCTTTCTTT. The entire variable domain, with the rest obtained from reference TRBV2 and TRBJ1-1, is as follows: EPEVTQTPSHQVTQMGQEVILRCVPISNHLYFYWYRQILGQKVEFLVSFYNNEISEKSEIFDDQFSVERPDGSNFTLKIRSTKLEDSAMYFCASSEHTPRGNTEAFFGQGTRLTVV.

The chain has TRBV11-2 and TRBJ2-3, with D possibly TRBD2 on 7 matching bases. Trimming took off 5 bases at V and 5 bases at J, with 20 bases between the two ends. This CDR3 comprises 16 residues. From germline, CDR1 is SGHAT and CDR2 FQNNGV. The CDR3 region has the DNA TGTGCCAGCAGCATCGGGGGCGGCGGGGGCAAAGATACGCAGTATTTT. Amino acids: CASSIGGGGGKDTQYF.

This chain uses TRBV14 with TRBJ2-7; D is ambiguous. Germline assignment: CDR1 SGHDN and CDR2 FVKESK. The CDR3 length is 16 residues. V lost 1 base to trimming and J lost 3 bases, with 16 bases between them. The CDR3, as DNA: TGTGCCAGCAGCCAAGTTGCTGGGTCCACGGGCTACGAGCAGTACTTC. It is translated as CASSQVAGSTGYEQYF.

The DNA for the CDR3 is TGCAGCGTTGAAGGGGGGGTGAACATCCTCAATGAGCAGTTCTTC. Amino acids: CSVEGGVNILNEQFF. This rearrangement joins TRBV29-1 to TRBJ2-1; TRBD2 is a possible D gene (6 bases). The ends were cut back, 1 base at V and 6 bases at J, with 16 bases in the middle. Germline lookup yields CDR1 SQVTM and CDR2 ANQGSEA. The CDR3 is 15 amino acids.

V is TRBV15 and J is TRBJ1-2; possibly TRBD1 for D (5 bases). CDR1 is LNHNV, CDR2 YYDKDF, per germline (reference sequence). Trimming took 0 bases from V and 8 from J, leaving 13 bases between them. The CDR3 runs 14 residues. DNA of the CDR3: TGTGCCACCAGCAGAGATATTCAGGGAGGCGGCTACACCTTC. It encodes CATSRDIQGGGYTF. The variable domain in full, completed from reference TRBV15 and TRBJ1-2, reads DAMVIQNPRYQVTQFGKPVTLSCSQTLNHNVMYWYQQKSSQAPKLLFHYYDKDFNNEADTPDNFQSRRPNTSFCFLDIRSPGLGDTAMYLCATSRDIQGGGYTFGSGTRLTVV.